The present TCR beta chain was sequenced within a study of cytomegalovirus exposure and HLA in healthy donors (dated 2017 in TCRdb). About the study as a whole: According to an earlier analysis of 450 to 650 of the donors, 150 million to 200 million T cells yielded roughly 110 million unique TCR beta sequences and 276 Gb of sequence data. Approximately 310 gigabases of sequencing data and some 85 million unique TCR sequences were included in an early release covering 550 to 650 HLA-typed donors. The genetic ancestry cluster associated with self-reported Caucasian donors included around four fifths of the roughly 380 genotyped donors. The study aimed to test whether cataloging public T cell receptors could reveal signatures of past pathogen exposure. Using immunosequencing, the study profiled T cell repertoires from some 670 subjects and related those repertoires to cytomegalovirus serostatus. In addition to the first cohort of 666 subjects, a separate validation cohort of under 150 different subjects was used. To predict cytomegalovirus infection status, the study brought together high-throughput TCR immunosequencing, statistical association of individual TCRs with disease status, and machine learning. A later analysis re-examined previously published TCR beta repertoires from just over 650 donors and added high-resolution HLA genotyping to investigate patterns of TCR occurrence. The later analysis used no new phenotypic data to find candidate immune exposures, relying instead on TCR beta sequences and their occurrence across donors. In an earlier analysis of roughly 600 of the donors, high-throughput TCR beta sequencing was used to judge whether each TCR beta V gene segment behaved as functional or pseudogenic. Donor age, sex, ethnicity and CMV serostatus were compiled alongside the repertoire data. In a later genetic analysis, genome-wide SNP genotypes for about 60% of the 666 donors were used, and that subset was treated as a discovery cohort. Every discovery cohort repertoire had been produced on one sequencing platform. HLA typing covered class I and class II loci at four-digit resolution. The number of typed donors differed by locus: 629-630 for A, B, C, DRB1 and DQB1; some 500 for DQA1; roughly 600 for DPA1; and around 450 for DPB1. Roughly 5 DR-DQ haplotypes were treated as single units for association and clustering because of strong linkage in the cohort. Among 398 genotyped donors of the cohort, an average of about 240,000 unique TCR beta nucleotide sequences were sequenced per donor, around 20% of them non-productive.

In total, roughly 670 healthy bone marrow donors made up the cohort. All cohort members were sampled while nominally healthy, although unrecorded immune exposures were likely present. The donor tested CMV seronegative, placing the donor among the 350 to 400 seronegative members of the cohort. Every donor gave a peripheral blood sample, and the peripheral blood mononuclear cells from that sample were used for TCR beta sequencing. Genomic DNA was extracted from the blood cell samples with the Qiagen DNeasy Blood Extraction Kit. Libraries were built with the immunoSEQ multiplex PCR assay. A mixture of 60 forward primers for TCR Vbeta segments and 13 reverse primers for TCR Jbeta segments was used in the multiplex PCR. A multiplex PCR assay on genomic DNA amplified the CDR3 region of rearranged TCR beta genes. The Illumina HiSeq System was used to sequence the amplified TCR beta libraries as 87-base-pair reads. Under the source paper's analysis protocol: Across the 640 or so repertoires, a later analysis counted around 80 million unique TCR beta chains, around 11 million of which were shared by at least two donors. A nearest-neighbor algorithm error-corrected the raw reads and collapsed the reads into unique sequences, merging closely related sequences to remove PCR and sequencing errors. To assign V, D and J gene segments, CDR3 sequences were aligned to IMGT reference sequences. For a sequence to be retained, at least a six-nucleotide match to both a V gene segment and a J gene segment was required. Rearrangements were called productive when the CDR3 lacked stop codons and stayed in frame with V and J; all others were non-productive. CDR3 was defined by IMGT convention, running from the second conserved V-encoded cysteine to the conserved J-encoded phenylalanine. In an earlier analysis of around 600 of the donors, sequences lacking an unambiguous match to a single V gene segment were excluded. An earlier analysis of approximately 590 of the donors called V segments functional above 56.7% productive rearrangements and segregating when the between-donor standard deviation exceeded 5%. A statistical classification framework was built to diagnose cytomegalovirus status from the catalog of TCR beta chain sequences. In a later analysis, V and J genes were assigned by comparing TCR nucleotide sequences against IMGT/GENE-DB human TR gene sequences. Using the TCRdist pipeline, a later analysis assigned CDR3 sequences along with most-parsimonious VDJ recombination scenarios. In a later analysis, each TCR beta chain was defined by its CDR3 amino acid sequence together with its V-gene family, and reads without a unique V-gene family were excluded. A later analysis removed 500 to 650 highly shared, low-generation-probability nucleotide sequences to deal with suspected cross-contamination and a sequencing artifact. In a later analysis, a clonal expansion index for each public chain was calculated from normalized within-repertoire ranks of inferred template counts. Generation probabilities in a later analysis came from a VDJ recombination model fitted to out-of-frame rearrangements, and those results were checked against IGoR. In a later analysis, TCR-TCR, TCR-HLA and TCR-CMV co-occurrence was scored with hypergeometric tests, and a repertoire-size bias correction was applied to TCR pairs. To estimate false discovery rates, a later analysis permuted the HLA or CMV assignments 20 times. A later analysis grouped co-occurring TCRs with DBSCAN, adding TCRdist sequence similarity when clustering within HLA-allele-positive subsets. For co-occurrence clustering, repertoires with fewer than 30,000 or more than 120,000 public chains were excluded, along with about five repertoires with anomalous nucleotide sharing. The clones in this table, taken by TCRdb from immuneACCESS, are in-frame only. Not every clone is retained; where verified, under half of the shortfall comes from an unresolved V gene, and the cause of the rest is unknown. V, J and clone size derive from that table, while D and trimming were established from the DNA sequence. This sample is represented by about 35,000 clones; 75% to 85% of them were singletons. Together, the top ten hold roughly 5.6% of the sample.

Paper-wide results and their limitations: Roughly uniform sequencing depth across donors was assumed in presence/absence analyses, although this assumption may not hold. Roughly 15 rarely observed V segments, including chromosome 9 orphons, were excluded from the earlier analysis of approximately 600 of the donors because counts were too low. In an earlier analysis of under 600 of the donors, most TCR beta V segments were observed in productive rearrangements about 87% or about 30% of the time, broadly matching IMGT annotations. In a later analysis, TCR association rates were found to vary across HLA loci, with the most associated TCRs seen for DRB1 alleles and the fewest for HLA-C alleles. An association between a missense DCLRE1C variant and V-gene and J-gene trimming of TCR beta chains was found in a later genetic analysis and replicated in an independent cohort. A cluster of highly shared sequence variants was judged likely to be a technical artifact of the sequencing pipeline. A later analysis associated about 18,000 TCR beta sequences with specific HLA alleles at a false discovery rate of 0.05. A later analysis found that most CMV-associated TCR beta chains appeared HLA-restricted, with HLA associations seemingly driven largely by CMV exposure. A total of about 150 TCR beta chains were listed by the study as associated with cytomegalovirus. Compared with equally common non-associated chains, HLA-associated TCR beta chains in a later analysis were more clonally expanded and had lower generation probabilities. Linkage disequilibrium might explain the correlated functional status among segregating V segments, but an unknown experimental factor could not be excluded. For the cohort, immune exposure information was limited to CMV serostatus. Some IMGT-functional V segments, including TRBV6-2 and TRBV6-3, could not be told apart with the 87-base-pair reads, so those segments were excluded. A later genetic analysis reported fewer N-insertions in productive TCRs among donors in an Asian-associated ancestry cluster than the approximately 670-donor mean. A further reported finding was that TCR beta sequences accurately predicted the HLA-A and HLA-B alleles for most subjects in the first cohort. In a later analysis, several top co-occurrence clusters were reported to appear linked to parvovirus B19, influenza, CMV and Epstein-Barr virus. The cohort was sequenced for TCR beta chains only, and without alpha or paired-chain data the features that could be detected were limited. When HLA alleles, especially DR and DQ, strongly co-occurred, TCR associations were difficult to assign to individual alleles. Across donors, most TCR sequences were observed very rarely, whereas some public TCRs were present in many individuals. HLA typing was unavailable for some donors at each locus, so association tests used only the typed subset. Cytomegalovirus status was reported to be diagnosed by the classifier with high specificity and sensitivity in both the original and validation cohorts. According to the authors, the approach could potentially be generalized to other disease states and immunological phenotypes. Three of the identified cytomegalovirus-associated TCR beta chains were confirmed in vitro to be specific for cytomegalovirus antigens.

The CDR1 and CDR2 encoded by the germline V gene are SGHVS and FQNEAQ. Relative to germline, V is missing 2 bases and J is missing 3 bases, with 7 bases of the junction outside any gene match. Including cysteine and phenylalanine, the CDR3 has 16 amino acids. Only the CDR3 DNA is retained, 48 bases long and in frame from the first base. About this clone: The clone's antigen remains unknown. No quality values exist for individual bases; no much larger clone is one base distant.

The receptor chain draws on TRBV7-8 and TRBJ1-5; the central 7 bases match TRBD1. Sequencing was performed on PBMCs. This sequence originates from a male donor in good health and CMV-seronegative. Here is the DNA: TGTGCCAGCAGCTTATCCCGAGACAGGGTCAATCAGCCCCAGCATTTT. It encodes CASSLSRDRVNQPQHF.